The source of this T cell receptor beta chain is a study of cytomegalovirus exposure and HLA in healthy donors. Broader study findings: Reportedly, cytomegalovirus status was diagnosed with high sensitivity and specificity. The tendency of first-cohort TCR clusters to co-occur in the 110 or so validation repertoires emerged from a later analysis.

Produced via immunoSEQ multiplex PCR; TCRdb's table is partial and in-frame only. The sample holds about 120,000 clones, about nine tenths seen once. From germline, CDR1 is WNHNN and CDR2 SYGVQD (reference sequence). V lost 7 bases and J 0 bases, leaving 16 bases between the germline ends. The CDR3 length is 16 residues. As concerns this clone: Antigen unknown.

Input material: PBMCs. The TCR was taken from a woman aged 18-29 years in good health and CMV-seronegative. This chain uses TRBV10-1 with TRBJ2-1, with D possibly matching TRBD1 (6 bases). In DNA form, the CDR3 reads TGCGCCAGCATTTACAGGGCCCCGAGCTCCTACAATGAGCAGTTCTTC. This gives the protein CASIYRAPSSYNEQFF.